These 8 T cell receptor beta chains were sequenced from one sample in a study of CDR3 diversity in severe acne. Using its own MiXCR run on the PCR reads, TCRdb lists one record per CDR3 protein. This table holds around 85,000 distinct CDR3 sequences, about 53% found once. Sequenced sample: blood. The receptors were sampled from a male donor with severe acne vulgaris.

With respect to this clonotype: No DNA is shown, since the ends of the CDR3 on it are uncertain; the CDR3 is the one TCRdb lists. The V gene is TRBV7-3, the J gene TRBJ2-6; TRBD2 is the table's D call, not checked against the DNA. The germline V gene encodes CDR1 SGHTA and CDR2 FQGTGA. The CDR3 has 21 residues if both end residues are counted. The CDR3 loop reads CASSAGLAGGRAVLRANVLTF.

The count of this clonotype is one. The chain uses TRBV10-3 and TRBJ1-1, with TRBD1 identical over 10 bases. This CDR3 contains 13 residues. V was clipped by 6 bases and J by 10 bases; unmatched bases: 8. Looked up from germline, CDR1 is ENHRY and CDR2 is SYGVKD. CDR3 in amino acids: CAIRNRDRGAAFF. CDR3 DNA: TGTGCCATCAGGAACCGGGACAGGGGAGCAGCTTTCTTT.

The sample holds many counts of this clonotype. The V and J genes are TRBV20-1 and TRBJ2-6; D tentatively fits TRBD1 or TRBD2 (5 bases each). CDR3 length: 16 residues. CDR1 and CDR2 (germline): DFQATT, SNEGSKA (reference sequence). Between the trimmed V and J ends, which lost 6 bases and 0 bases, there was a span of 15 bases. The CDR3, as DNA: TGCAGTGCCCCAGGGAGAGAACGCTCTGGGGCCAACGTCCTGACTTTC. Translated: CSAPGRERSGANVLTF.

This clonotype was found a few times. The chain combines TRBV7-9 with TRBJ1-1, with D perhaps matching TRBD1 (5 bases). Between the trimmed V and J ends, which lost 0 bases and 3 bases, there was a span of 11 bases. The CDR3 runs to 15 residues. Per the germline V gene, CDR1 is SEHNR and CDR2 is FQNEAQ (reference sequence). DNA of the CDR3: TGTGCCAGCAGCTTAGCGCAGGGCCCGTACACTGAAGCTTTCTTT. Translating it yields CASSLAQGPYTEAFF.

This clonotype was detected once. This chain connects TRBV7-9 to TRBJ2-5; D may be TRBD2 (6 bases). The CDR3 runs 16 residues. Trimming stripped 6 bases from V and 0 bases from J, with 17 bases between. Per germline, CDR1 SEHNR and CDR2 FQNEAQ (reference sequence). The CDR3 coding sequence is TGTGCCAGCAGTGACGGGAGCGGATCCTACCAAGAGACCCAGTACTTC. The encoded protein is CASSDGSGSYQETQYF.

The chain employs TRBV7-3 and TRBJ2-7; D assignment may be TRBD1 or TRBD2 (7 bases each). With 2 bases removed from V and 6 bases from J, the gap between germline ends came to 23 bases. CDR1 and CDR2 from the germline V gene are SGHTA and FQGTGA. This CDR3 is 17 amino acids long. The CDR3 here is CASSLGEGAVRPLEQYF. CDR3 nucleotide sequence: TGTGCCAGCAGCTTAGGGGAGGGGGCGGTTAGGCCCCTCGAGCAGTACTTC.

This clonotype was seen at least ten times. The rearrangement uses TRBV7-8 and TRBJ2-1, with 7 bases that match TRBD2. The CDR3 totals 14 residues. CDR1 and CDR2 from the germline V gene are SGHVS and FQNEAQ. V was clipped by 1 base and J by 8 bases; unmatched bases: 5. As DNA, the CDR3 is TGTGCCAGCAGCTTAGAACGGGAGGTCGATGAGCAGTTCTTC. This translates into CASSLEREVDEQFF. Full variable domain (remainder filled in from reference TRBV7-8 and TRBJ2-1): GAGVSQSPRYKVAKRGQDVALRCDPISGHVSLFWYQQALGQGPEFLTYFQNEAQLDKSGLPSDRFFAERPEGSVSTLKIQRTQQEDSAVYLCASSLEREVDEQFFGPGTRLTVL.

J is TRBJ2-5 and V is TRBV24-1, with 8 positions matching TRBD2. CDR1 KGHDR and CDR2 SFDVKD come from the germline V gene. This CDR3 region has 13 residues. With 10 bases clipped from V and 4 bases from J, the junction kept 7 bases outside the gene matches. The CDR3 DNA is TGTGCCACGCGAGCGGGAGATGGAGAGACCCAGTACTTC. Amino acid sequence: CATRAGDGETQYF.